This TCR beta chain was sequenced during a study of T cells in localized non-small cell lung cancer. This CDR3 comprises 15 residues. Deletions cut 0 bases from V and 6 bases from J, with 15 bases between. The germline CDR1 and CDR2 sequences are SGDLS and YYNGEE. Points from the study as a whole: Heterogeneity within the tumor remains possible, as just one region underwent sequencing. For the top 100 tumor clones, a median about 50 also appeared in adjacent lung.

Note on this clone: Its antigen is undetermined.

The repertoire was sequenced with immunoSEQ multiplex PCR; TCRdb's copy has only in-frame clones and lacks some. The repertoire consists of 13,000 to 15,000 clones, with roughly four fifths occurring once and the leading ten covering roughly 4%. The V call is TRBV9, the J call TRBJ1-1, with D possibly matching TRBD1 (5 bases). The sequencing used peripheral blood, collected before any cancer treatment. The sequence was obtained from a female donor of 60 years or more with stage I squamous cell lung carcinoma. CDR3 in DNA: TGTGCCAGCAGCGTAGCAGGGCAACTCACCTCTGAAGCTTTCTTT. Translation gives CASSVAGQLTSEAFF.